The present TCR beta chain was sequenced within a study of T-cell memory formation after mild COVID-19. For the study at large: Clusters were largely donor specific. Study-level results: Those CD4+ clones that contracted were mainly in CM and EM (CD8+ ones in EMRA).

Trimming stripped 4 bases from V and 4 bases from J, with 8 bases between. Germline V gene sequence: CDR1 SGHRS, CDR2 YFSETQ. The CDR3 length is 12 residues. This clonotype was observed a handful of times. Its target is not known. TCR alpha and TCR beta cDNA libraries carrying sample barcodes and UMIs were produced by 5'RACE using constant-segment primers. TCRdb used MiXCR to reprocess the 5' RACE reads, holding one entry per CDR3 protein. The sample holds 150,000 or so distinct CDR3 sequences, around 25% seen once. This sequence originates from an adult woman who had mild COVID-19 (a few samples of this study predate the infection). Cell type and time point are not known. The source material was PBMCs or a T cell subset sorted from them (not recorded which). The chain employs TRBV5-1 and TRBJ1-2; tentative D call: TRBD1 (6 bases). The CDR3 DNA is TGCGCCAGCAGCCCGGACAGCTATGGCTACACCTTC. This translates into CASSPDSYGYTF.